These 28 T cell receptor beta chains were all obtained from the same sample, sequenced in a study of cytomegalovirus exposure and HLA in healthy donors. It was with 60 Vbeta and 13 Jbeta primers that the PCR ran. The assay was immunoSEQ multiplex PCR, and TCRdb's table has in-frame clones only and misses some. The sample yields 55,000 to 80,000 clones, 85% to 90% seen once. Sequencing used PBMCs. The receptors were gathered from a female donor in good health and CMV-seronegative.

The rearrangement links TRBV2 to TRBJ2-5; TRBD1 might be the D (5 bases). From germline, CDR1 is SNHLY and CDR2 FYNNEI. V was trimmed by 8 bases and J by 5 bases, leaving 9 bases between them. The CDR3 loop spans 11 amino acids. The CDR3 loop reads CASVWGETQYF. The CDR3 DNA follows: TGTGCCAGCGTCTGGGGCGAGACCCAGTACTTC.

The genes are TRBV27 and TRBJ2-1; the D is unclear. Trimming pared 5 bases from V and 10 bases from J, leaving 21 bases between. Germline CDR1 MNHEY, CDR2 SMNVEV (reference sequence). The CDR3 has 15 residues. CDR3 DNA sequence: TGTGCCAGCAGTGTAAGCCCTGTAACCTACTACGAGCAGTTCTTC. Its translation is CASSVSPVTYYEQFF.

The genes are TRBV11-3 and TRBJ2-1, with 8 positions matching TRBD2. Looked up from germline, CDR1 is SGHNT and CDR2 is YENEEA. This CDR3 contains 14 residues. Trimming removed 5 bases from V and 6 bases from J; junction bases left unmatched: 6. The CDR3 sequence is CASSPGTSFNEQFF. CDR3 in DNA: TGTGCCAGCAGCCCTGGGACTAGTTTCAATGAGCAGTTCTTC.

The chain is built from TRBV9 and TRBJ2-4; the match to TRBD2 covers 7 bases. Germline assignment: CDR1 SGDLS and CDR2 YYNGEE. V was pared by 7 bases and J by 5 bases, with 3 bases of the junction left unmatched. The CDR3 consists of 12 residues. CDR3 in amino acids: CASRGRENIQYF. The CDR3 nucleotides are TGTGCCAGCCGAGGGAGGGAAAACATTCAGTACTTC.

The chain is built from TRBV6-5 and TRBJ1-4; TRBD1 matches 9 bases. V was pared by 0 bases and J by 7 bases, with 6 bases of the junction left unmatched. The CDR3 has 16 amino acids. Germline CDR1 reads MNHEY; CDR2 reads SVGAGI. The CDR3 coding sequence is TGTGCCAGCAGTTACTCCTCCGGGACAGGGTTTGAAAAACTGTTTTTT. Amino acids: CASSYSSGTGFEKLFF.

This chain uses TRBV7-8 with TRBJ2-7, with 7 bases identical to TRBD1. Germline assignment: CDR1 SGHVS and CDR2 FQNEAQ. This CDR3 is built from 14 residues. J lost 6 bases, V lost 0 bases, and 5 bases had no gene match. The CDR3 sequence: CASSLARTGGEQYF. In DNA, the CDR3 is TGTGCCAGCAGCTTAGCGCGGACAGGCGGCGAGCAGTACTTC.

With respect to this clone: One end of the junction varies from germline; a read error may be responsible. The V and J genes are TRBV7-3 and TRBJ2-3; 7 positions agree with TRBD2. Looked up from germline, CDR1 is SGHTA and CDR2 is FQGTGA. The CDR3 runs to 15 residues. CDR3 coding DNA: TGTGCCGGCAGCTTACTGGCAGGGAGGGGAGATACGCAGTATTTT. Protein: CAGSLLAGRGDTQYF.

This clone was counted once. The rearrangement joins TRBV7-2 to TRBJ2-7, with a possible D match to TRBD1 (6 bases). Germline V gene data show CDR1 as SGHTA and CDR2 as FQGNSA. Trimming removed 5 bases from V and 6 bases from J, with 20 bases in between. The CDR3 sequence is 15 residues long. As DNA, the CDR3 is TGTGCCAGCAGCCCCCGGGACACGCGATGGGCCGAGCAGTACTTC. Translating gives CASSPRDTRWAEQYF.

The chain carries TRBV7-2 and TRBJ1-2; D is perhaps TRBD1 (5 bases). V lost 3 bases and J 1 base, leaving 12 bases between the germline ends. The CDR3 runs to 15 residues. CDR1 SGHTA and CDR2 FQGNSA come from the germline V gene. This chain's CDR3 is CASSFSQGRNYGYTF. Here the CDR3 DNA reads TGTGCCAGCAGCTTCTCCCAGGGCCGTAACTATGGCTACACCTTC.

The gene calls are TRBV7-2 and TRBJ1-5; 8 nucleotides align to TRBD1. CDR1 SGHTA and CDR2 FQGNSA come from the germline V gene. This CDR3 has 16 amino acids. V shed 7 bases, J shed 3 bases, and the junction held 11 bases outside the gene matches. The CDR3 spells CASTQLTGDFNQPQHF. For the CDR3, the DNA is TGTGCCAGCACCCAATTGACAGGGGACTTCAATCAGCCCCAGCATTTT.

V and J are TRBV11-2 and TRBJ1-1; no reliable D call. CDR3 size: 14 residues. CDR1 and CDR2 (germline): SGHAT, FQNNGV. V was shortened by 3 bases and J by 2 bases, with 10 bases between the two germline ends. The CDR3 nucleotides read TGTGCCAGCAGCTTGATTGGAGGAAACACTGAAGCTTTCTTT. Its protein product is CASSLIGGNTEAFF.

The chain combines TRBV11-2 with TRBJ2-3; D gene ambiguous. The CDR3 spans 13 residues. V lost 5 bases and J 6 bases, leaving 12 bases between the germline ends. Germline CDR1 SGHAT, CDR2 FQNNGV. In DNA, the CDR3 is TGTGCCAGCAGCGGCATTACGCTGGATACGCAGTATTTT. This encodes CASSGITLDTQYF.

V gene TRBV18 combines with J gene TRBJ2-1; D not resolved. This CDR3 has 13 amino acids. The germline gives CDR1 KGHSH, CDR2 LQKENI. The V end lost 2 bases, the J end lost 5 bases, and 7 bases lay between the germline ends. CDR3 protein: CASSPGRNNEQFF. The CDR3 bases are TGTGCCAGCTCACCAGGCAGGAACAATGAGCAGTTCTTC.

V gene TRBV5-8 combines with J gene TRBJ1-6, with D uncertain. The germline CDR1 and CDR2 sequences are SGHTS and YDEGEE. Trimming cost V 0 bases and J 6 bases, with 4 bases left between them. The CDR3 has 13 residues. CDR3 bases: TGTGCCAGCAGCTTGGTCCTTAATTCACCCCTCCACTTT. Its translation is CASSLVLNSPLHF. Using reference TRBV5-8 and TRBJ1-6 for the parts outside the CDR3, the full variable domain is EAGVTQSPTHLIKTRGQQATLRCSPISGHTSVYWYQQALGLGLQFLLWYDEGEERNRGNFPPRFSGRQFPNYSSELNVNALELEDSALYLCASSLVLNSPLHFGNGTRLTVT.

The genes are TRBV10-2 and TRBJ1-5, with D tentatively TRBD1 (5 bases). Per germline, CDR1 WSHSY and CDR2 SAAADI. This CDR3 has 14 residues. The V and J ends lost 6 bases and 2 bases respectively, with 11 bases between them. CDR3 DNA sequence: TGCGCCAGCAGGCCCCGGGGGGGCAATCAGCCCCAGCATTTT. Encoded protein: CASRPRGGNQPQHF.

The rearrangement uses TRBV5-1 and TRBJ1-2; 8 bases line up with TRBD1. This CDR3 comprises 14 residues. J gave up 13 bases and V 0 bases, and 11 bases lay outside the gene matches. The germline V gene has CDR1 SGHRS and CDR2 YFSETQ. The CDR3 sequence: CASSLAPGGGTGTF. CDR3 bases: TGCGCCAGCAGCTTGGCCCCAGGGGGCGGCACAGGCACCTTC.

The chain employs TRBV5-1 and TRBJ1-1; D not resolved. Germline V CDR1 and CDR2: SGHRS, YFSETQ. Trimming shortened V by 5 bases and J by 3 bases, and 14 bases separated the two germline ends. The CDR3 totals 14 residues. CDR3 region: CASSEPISDTEAFF. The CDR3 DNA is TGCGCCAGCAGTGAACCGATAAGCGACACTGAAGCTTTCTTT.

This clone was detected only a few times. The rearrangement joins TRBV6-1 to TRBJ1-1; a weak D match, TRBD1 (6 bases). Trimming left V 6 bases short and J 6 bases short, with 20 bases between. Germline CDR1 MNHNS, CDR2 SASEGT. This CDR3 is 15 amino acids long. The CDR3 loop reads CASSQNLGRGSEAFF. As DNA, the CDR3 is TGTGCCAGCAGCCAGAATCTCGGCAGGGGATCTGAAGCTTTCTTT.

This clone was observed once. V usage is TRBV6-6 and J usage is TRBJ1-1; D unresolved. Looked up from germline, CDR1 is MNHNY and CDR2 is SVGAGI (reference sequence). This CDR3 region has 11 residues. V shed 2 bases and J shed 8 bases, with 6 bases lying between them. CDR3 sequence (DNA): TGTGCCAGCAGTTACGTTCGGGAAGCTTTCTTT. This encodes CASSYVREAFF.

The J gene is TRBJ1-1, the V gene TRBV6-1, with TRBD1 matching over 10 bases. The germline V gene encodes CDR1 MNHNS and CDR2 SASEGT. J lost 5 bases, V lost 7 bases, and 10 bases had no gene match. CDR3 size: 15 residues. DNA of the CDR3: TGTGCCAGCACCAACCAGGGACAGGGGTATACTGAAGCTTTCTTT. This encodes CASTNQGQGYTEAFF.

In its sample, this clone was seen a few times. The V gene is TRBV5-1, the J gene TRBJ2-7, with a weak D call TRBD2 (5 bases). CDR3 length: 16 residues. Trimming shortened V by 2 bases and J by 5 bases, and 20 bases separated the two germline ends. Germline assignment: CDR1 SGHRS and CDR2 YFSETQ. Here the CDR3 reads CASSLPPGTRNDEQYF. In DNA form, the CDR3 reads TGCGCCAGCAGCTTACCCCCGGGAACTAGGAACGACGAGCAGTACTTC.

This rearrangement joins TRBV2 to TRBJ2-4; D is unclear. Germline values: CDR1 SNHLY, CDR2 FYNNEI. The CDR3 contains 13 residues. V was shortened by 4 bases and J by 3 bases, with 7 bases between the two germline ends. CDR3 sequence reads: CASSVEHKNIQYF. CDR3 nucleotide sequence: TGTGCCAGCAGTGTCGAACACAAAAACATTCAGTACTTC.

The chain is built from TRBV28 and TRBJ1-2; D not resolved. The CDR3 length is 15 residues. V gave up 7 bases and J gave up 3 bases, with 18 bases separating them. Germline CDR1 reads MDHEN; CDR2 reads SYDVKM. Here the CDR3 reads CASIATSSLDYGYTF. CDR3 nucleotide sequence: TGTGCCAGCATAGCGACATCCTCGTTAGACTATGGCTACACCTTC.

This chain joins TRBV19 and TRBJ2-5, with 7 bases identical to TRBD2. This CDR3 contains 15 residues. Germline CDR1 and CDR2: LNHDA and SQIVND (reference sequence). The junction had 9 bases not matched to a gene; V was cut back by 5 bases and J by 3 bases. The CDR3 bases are TGTGCCAGTAGTGGCGAGTGGGCGGGGGAAGAGACCCAGTACTTC. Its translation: CASSGEWAGEETQYF.

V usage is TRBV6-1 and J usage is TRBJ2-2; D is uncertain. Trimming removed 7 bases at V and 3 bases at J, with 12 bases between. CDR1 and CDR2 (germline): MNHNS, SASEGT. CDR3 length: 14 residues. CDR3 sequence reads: CASTTNSYTGELFF. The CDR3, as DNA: TGTGCCAGCACGACCAACAGCTACACCGGGGAGCTGTTTTTT.

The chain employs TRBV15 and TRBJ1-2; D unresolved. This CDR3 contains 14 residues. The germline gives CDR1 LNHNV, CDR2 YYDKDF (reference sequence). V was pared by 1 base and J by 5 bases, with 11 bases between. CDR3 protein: CATSRALAGYGYTF. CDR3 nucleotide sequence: TGTGCCACCAGCAGAGCCCTCGCGGGGTATGGCTACACCTTC.

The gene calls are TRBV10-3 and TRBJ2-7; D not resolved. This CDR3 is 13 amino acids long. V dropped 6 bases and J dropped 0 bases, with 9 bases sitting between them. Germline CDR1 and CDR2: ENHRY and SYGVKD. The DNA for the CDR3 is TGTGCCATCAGGTCAGGTAGCTCCTACGAGCAGTACTTC. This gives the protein CAIRSGSSYEQYF.

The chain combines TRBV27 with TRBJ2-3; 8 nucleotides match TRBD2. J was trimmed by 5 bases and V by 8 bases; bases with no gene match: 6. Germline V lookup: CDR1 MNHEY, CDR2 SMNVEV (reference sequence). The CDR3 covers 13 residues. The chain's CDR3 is CASAAGDRDTQYF. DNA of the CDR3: TGTGCCAGCGCAGCGGGAGACAGAGATACGCAGTATTTT.